The present T cell receptor (beta chain) was sequenced within a study of T-cell memory formation after mild COVID-19. Study details: TCR clusters were mostly confined to one donor each.

Employing constant-segment primers, 5'RACE generated TCR alpha and TCR beta cDNA libraries bearing sample barcodes and UMIs. TCRdb redid the calling of the 5' RACE reads with MiXCR, one entry per CDR3 protein. The sample comprises hundreds of thousands of distinct CDR3 sequences, 15% to 17% of which are singletons, and over 2% rests with the top ten. This sequence originates from an adult woman who had mild COVID-19 (a few samples of this study predate the infection). Cell type and time point are not known. Specimen: PBMCs or a T cell subset sorted from them (not recorded which).

CDR3 region: CSASLGKTQYF. In nucleotides, the CDR3 is TGCAGTGCTAGTCTGGGGAAGACCCAGTACTTC. The V call is TRBV20-1, the J call TRBJ2-5; no clear D. The CDR3 spans 11 residues. Germline assignment: CDR1 DFQATT and CDR2 SNEGSKA (reference sequence). V gave up 3 bases and J gave up 6 bases, with 8 bases separating them.